The 30 T cell receptor beta chains below all came from one sample that was sequenced in a study of shared clonotypes between healthy human individuals. TCRdb's copy holds only in-frame clones and misses some; the assay was immunoSEQ multiplex PCR. The data hold under 600,000 clones, with approximately 95% observed a single time. Sequenced sample: naive CD4+ T cells sorted from blood. Subset reported: CD45RA+ positively selected. Every receptor here comes from a woman aged 25-40 years in good health.

This sequence joins TRBV5-1 and TRBJ1-1; weak D call: TRBD1 (5 bases). Germline V gene sequence: CDR1 SGHRS, CDR2 YFSETQ. The V end lost 4 bases, the J end lost 2 bases, and 9 bases lay between the germline ends. This CDR3 has 13 amino acids. CDR3 region: CASSPGTNTEAFF. In nucleotides, the CDR3 is TGCGCCAGCAGCCCGGGGACCAACACTGAAGCTTTCTTT.

V is TRBV29-1 and J is TRBJ2-2, with 13 bases matching TRBD2. Germline V CDR1 and CDR2: SQVTM, ANQGSEA. The trim removed 4 bases at V and 5 bases at J, leaving 10 bases unmatched. This CDR3 is built from 17 residues. The CDR3 protein is CSVVGVLAGGSTGELFF. The CDR3, as DNA: TGCAGCGTTGTAGGGGTACTAGCGGGAGGGTCTACCGGGGAGCTGTTTTTT.

The J gene is TRBJ1-2, the V gene TRBV7-8; D not certain. The CDR3 is 15 amino acids. Trimming removed 3 bases from V and 3 bases from J, with 14 bases in between. The germline V gene has CDR1 SGHVS and CDR2 FQNEAQ. The DNA of the CDR3 is TGTGCCAGCAGCTTCGGCCAGCCTGGGGACTATGGCTACACCTTC. This sequence encodes CASSFGQPGDYGYTF.

This chain uses TRBV19 with TRBJ2-2; TRBD1 is a possible D gene (5 bases). The CDR3 has 16 residues. V was clipped by 1 base and J by 5 bases, with 14 bases between them. CDR1 is LNHDA, CDR2 SQIVND, per germline (reference sequence). The CDR3 nucleotides are TGTGCCAGTAGTATAGGTTTAAGGGGTCGGACCGGGGAGCTGTTTTTT. Translation gives CASSIGLRGRTGELFF.

The genes are TRBV28 and TRBJ1-2; D not certain. CDR1 MDHEN and CDR2 SYDVKM come from the germline V gene. The CDR3 covers 13 residues. V dropped 3 bases and J dropped 8 bases, with 13 bases sitting between them. The CDR3 loop reads CASSFEPDRGYTF. DNA of the CDR3: TGTGCCAGCAGTTTTGAGCCAGATCGCGGCTACACCTTC.

The chain is built from TRBV28 and TRBJ1-5, with 9 positions matching TRBD1. Per germline, CDR1 MDHEN and CDR2 SYDVKM. The junction had 4 bases not matched to a gene; V was cut back by 5 bases and J by 2 bases. The CDR3 is made up of 15 amino acids. CDR3 amino acids: CASSTTGGGNQPQHF. Written as DNA, the CDR3 is TGTGCCAGCAGTACGACAGGGGGGGGCAATCAGCCCCAGCATTTT.

The CDR3 region is CASSEASLNTEAFF. CDR3 bases: TGTGCCAGCAGTGAAGCGAGTCTGAACACTGAAGCTTTCTTT. This sequence joins TRBV2 and TRBJ1-1; the D is unclear. The CDR3 sequence is 14 residues long. The ends were cut back, 0 bases at V and 0 bases at J, with 5 bases in the middle. Germline assignment: CDR1 SNHLY and CDR2 FYNNEI.

V usage is TRBV15 and J usage is TRBJ1-3, with D possibly being TRBD1 (5 bases). The germline gives CDR1 LNHNV, CDR2 YYDKDF (reference sequence). V gave up 1 base and J gave up 0 bases, with 13 bases separating them. This CDR3 has 17 residues. The CDR3 sequence: CATSRGGQPSSGNTIYF. CDR3 sequence (DNA): TGTGCCACCAGCAGAGGCGGACAACCGAGCTCTGGAAACACCATATATTTT. Full variable domain (missing parts from reference TRBV15 and TRBJ1-3): DAMVIQNPRYQVTQFGKPVTLSCSQTLNHNVMYWYQQKSSQAPKLLFHYYDKDFNNEADTPDNFQSRRPNTSFCFLDIRSPGLGDTAMYLCATSRGGQPSSGNTIYFGEGSWLTVV.

V is TRBV19 and J is TRBJ2-7, with 9 bases that match TRBD2. Germline lookup yields CDR1 LNHDA and CDR2 SQIVND (reference sequence). The CDR3 is 15 amino acids. Germline trimming cut 7 bases from V and 3 bases from J; bases unmatched to any gene: 10. CDR3 bases: TGTGCCAGTAAGCGAGCGCTAGCGGGATACTACGAGCAGTACTTC. Amino acid sequence: CASKRALAGYYEQYF.

This clone occurred a few times. As DNA, the CDR3 is TGTGCCAGCTCACCACGATCGTTGTACGAGCAGTACTTC. It codes for CASSPRSLYEQYF. The chain employs TRBV18 and TRBJ2-7, with D unclear. From germline, CDR1 is KGHSH and CDR2 LQKENI. The CDR3 is 13 residues long. The V gene lost 1 base and the J gene lost 4 bases, with 8 bases spanning the gap.

The chain couples TRBV5-1 to TRBJ2-3, with 10 positions matching TRBD2. CDR3 length: 15 residues. Germline assignment: CDR1 SGHRS and CDR2 YFSETQ. Trimming at V came to 7 bases and at J to 4 bases, leaving 9 bases not matched to a gene. CDR3 protein: CASHQAGGAPDTQYF. DNA for the CDR3: TGCGCCAGCCACCAAGCGGGAGGGGCCCCAGATACGCAGTATTTT.

The chain has TRBV28 and TRBJ1-6; 7 nucleotides agree with TRBD1. Germline values: CDR1 MDHEN, CDR2 SYDVKM. The CDR3 extends over 14 amino acids. Unmatched junction bases numbered 12, after V lost 9 bases and J lost 10 bases. The DNA for the CDR3 is TGTGCCAGTCGTAAACAGGGGATGGAGTCACCCCTCCACTTT. It encodes CASRKQGMESPLHF.

V is TRBV7-3 and J is TRBJ2-1; D gene ambiguous. In germline, CDR1 is SGHTA, CDR2 FQGTGA. The CDR3 sequence is 13 residues long. The V gene lost 1 base and the J gene lost 1 base, with 2 bases spanning the gap. The CDR3 region is CASSLKSYNEQFF. CDR3 DNA sequence: TGTGCCAGCAGCTTAAAGTCCTACAATGAGCAGTTCTTC.

This clone was seen a single time. The chain recombines TRBV7-8 with TRBJ2-1; the match to TRBD1 covers 10 bases. Germline V gene data show CDR1 as SGHVS and CDR2 as FQNEAQ. V lost 3 bases, J lost 6 bases, and 5 bases stayed unmatched. The CDR3 is 15 amino acids. The CDR3 protein is CASSLRQGAFNEQFF. CDR3 coding DNA: TGTGCCAGCAGCTTGCGACAGGGGGCGTTCAATGAGCAGTTCTTC. The whole variable domain, filled in from reference TRBV7-8 and TRBJ2-1, reads GAGVSQSPRYKVAKRGQDVALRCDPISGHVSLFWYQQALGQGPEFLTYFQNEAQLDKSGLPSDRFFAERPEGSVSTLKIQRTQQEDSAVYLCASSLRQGAFNEQFFGPGTRLTVL.

The chain recombines TRBV19 with TRBJ1-4; no reliable D call. V lost 2 bases and J 2 bases, leaving 9 bases between the germline ends. Germline V gene lookup returns CDR1 LNHDA and CDR2 SQIVND (reference sequence). This CDR3 has 15 amino acids. The CDR3 DNA reads TGTGCCAGTAGTATACAACCGGCCACTAATGAAAAACTGTTTTTT. Its translation: CASSIQPATNEKLFF.

As DNA, the CDR3 is TGTGCCAGCAGCTCCCCTTTAGGGGATGAAAAACTGTTTTTT. It encodes CASSSPLGDEKLFF. The chain joins TRBV7-9 to TRBJ1-4; the D gene is possibly TRBD1 (5 bases). CDR3 length equals 14 residues. The V end lost 4 bases, the J end lost 6 bases, and 12 bases lay between the germline ends. The germline V gene encodes CDR1 SEHNR and CDR2 FQNEAQ (reference sequence).

This chain joins TRBV6-5 and TRBJ1-1, with 7 bases identical to TRBD1. Trimming at V came to 7 bases and at J to 9 bases, leaving 5 bases not matched to a gene. This CDR3 is 11 amino acids long. Germline loops: CDR1 MNHEY, CDR2 SVGAGI. CDR3 DNA sequence: TGTGCCAGCAACACGGGACAGCAAGCTTTCTTT. Translated: CASNTGQQAFF.

The chain has TRBV9 and TRBJ2-1, with D maybe TRBD2 (6 bases). The CDR3 runs 14 residues. Trimming took 0 bases from V and 6 from J, leaving 10 bases between them. Looked up from germline, CDR1 is SGDLS and CDR2 is YYNGEE. Here the CDR3 reads CASSVGLAANEQFF. CDR3 nucleotide sequence: TGTGCCAGCAGCGTAGGGTTAGCGGCCAATGAGCAGTTCTTC.

This chain connects TRBV10-3 to TRBJ1-5; D is unresolved. CDR3 length: 12 amino acids. Germline values: CDR1 ENHRY, CDR2 SYGVKD. V was clipped by 3 bases and J by 7 bases, with 7 bases between them. The DNA of the CDR3 is TGTGCCATCAGTGAACGGGGACAGCCCCAGCATTTT. Its translation: CAISERGQPQHF.

V and J are TRBV25-1 and TRBJ2-3; D not resolved. V shed 5 bases and J shed 5 bases, with 11 bases lying between them. There are 13 residues in the CDR3. CDR1 is MGHDK and CDR2 is SYGVNS in the germline V gene. Here the CDR3 reads CASSFPGGDTQYF. The CDR3 DNA reads TGTGCCAGCAGTTTCCCGGGTGGAGATACGCAGTATTTT.

This clone turned up a few times. The chain couples TRBV5-5 to TRBJ1-2, with TRBD1 matching 10 bases. CDR1 is SGHKS and CDR2 is YYEKEE in the germline V gene (reference sequence). The CDR3 consists of 14 residues. V lost 1 base and J lost 8; bases outside the gene matches: 5. Here the CDR3 DNA reads TGTGCCAGCAGCTTGAGACAGGGGGCAAAGGGCTACACCTTC. Protein product: CASSLRQGAKGYTF.

V is TRBV7-8 and J is TRBJ1-1; D gene ambiguous. V was trimmed by 1 base and J by 4 bases, leaving 13 bases between them. The CDR3 is 15 amino acids. CDR1 and CDR2 (germline): SGHVS, FQNEAQ. The CDR3 sequence is CASSLDPSLITEAFF. CDR3 nucleotide sequence: TGTGCCAGCAGCTTAGACCCCAGCTTAATCACTGAAGCTTTCTTT. Based on the CDR3 plus reference TRBV7-8 and TRBJ1-1, the full variable domain is GAGVSQSPRYKVAKRGQDVALRCDPISGHVSLFWYQQALGQGPEFLTYFQNEAQLDKSGLPSDRFFAERPEGSVSTLKIQRTQQEDSAVYLCASSLDPSLITEAFFGQGTRLTVV.

The V call is TRBV19, the J call TRBJ2-1; 8 bases align to TRBD2. V lost 9 bases, J lost 6 bases, and 1 base stayed unmatched. The CDR3 runs 11 residues. Germline V gene sequence: CDR1 LNHDA, CDR2 SQIVND (reference sequence). The CDR3 region has the DNA TGTGCCAGCGGGGGGGCCAATGAGCAGTTCTTC. This codes for CASGGANEQFF.

The chain joins TRBV27 to TRBJ1-4; the match to TRBD1 covers 7 bases. This CDR3 spans 17 amino acids. Germline CDR1 and CDR2: MNHEY and SMNVEV (reference sequence). Trimming took 1 base from V and 8 from J; bases not matched to a gene: 13. CDR3 loop: CASSLFPSRGSWEKLFF. DNA for the CDR3: TGTGCCAGCAGTTTATTCCCCTCCAGGGGGAGTTGGGAAAAACTGTTTTTT.

This chain joins TRBV4-2 and TRBJ2-2; no reliable D call. Germline V gene lookup returns CDR1 LGHNA and CDR2 YNFKEQ. V lost 1 base and J lost 3, with 6 bases in between. The CDR3 covers 14 residues. CDR3 coding DNA: TGTGCCAGCAGCCAAGGGGTCCACACCGGGGAGCTGTTTTTT. Encoded protein: CASSQGVHTGELFF.

The genes are TRBV27 and TRBJ1-2; possible D gene TRBD1, 5 bases. This CDR3 has 15 residues. Trimming pared 8 bases from V and 6 bases from J, leaving 22 bases between. Per germline, CDR1 MNHEY and CDR2 SMNVEV (reference sequence). The CDR3 sequence is CASRGDGMRGDGYTF. The CDR3 DNA reads as TGTGCCAGCCGGGGGGACGGAATGCGAGGTGATGGCTACACCTTC.

This chain links TRBV27 with TRBJ1-1, with D hard to call. Germline CDR1 reads MNHEY; CDR2 reads SMNVEV (reference sequence). The CDR3 loop spans 14 amino acids. V dropped 4 bases and J dropped 0 bases, with 9 bases sitting between them. The CDR3 here is CASSYTALNTEAFF. The CDR3 coding sequence is TGTGCCAGCAGTTATACAGCCTTGAACACTGAAGCTTTCTTT.

The V call is TRBV4-1, the J call TRBJ2-3; 10 nucleotides line up with TRBD2. The CDR3 runs to 19 residues. J gave up 0 bases and V 0 bases, and 9 bases lay outside the gene matches. The V gene's germline CDR1 is MGHRA and CDR2 YSYEKL. This chain's CDR3 is CASSQEGYGLAASTDTQYF. The CDR3 DNA is TGCGCCAGCAGCCAAGAAGGGTACGGACTAGCGGCTAGCACAGATACGCAGTATTTT.

The V call is TRBV6-6, the J call TRBJ2-5; 8 bases map to TRBD2. The CDR3 runs to 15 residues. Germline CDR1 reads MNHNY; CDR2 reads SVGAGI (reference sequence). After removal of 5 bases from V and 1 base from J, the junction contained 6 bases not matched to a gene. CDR3 DNA: TGTGCCAGCAGTAACCCTAGCGGGCGCCAAGAGACCCAGTACTTC. This codes for CASSNPSGRQETQYF.

V usage is TRBV28 and J usage is TRBJ1-4; D is unclear. V was trimmed by 4 bases and J by 10 bases, leaving 16 bases between them. This CDR3 contains 14 residues. CDR1 is MDHEN, CDR2 SYDVKM, per germline. CDR3 in DNA: TGTGCCAGCAGTTGGAACCATCTAAAGGGAAAACTGTTTTTT. Residues: CASSWNHLKGKLFF.